This T cell receptor beta chain was profiled in a study of siplizumab effects on memory and regulatory T cells. Deletions cut 5 bases from V and 7 bases from J, with 23 bases between. This CDR3 contains 16 residues. Germline V lookup: CDR1 SGHTA, CDR2 FQGNSA. General study points: The naive T cell population seemed more diverse than memory cells and seemed a major contributor to the alloresponse. Siplizumab significantly lowered the alloreactive sequences that could be traced to unstimulated CD4+ memory cells. Unstimulated subsets accounted for the mapping of only a minor share of the clones that were alloreactive.

For every sample, about 10^5 TCR templates were assayed. Sequencing was performed with immunoSEQ multiplex PCR; in TCRdb, only in-frame clones are kept and a portion is missing. The profile covers tens of thousands of clones, with about nine tenths appearing a single time and more than 1.5% taken by the ten largest. About this clone: The antigen is unknown.

Sequenced input: Tregs sorted from blood. This chain joins TRBV7-2 and TRBJ1-1, with TRBD1 as a possible D gene (6 bases). The clonotype originates from a human donor in good health. CDR3: CASSAISAGGRGEAFF. For the CDR3, the DNA is TGTGCCAGCAGCGCCATCTCGGCCGGGGGCCGGGGTGAAGCTTTCTTT.